This entry lists 32 T cell receptor beta chains sequenced from one sample in a study of graft-versus-host responses after intestinal transplantation. Assay used: immunoSEQ multiplex PCR; TCRdb lists only in-frame clones, some missing. The sample includes approximately 130,000 clones, approximately 92% of them seen just once. The antigens of these receptors remain unknown. The source material was unstimulated CD4+ T cells sorted from spleen or lymph node cells, sampled before intestinal transplant. The source is a human donor who received an intestinal transplant.

This chain uses TRBV6-1 with TRBJ2-1, with a possible D match to TRBD2 (7 bases). The V and J ends lost 3 bases and 0 bases respectively, with 15 bases between them. Germline V gives CDR1 MNHNS, CDR2 SASEGT. The CDR3 contains 17 residues. The CDR3 is CASSEIGGGFSYNEQFF. In nucleotides, the CDR3 is TGTGCCAGCAGTGAGATTGGGGGGGGCTTCTCCTACAATGAGCAGTTCTTC.

The chain carries TRBV7-9 and TRBJ1-3, with TRBD1 identical over 7 bases. The length of the CDR3 is 15 residues. J lost 2 bases, V lost 4 bases, and 5 bases had no gene match. Germline values: CDR1 SEHNR, CDR2 FQNEAQ (reference sequence). In DNA, the CDR3 is TGTGCCAGCAGCTCCCAGGGGGTCCCTGGAAACACCATATATTTT. It yields the protein CASSSQGVPGNTIYF.

This clone was observed a single time. The chain combines TRBV6-1 with TRBJ2-1, with D possibly being TRBD2 (5 bases). Deletions cut 8 bases from V and 7 bases from J, with 12 bases between. The germline V gene has CDR1 MNHNS and CDR2 SASEGT. This CDR3 spans 12 amino acids. CDR3 in DNA: TGTGCCAGCGGCCGGACTGGTAATGAGCAGTTCTTC. This codes for CASGRTGNEQFF.

This clone has only a few counts. CDR3 in amino acids: CASSSHTGELFF. For the CDR3, the DNA is TGTGCCAGCAGCTCTCACACCGGGGAGCTGTTTTTT. The V call is TRBV9, the J call TRBJ2-2, with D hard to call. Germline values: CDR1 SGDLS, CDR2 YYNGEE. The CDR3 length is 12 residues. V was pared by 4 bases and J by 3 bases, with 4 bases between.

This chain links TRBV18 with TRBJ2-7; 9 bases map to TRBD1. The germline gives CDR1 KGHSH, CDR2 LQKENI. J gave up 6 bases and V 3 bases, and 9 bases lay outside the gene matches. The CDR3 is 15 amino acids. The CDR3 DNA sequence: TGTGCCAGCTCACCCAGGACAGGGGATCAGGCCGAGCAGTACTTC. As protein: CASSPRTGDQAEQYF.

This chain uses TRBV28 with TRBJ1-2; the D gene is possibly TRBD1 (5 bases). This CDR3 region has 15 residues. V dropped 10 bases and J dropped 4 bases, with 22 bases sitting between them. The V gene's germline CDR1 is MDHEN and CDR2 SYDVKM. The DNA for the CDR3 is TGTGCCATCAATAGCCCAGGGATAAGTCTCTATGGCTACACCTTC. The encoded protein is CAINSPGISLYGYTF.

The chain's CDR3 is CASSVELGRAQYF. The CDR3 bases are TGTGCCAGCAGCGTAGAACTTGGGAGGGCGCAGTACTTC. The rearrangement joins TRBV9 to TRBJ2-7, with TRBD2 matching 7 bases. Germline CDR1 reads SGDLS; CDR2 reads YYNGEE. This CDR3 has 13 residues. V lost 0 bases to trimming and J lost 9 bases; unmatched junction nucleotides: 6.

Comment on this clone: Other DNA sequences in the same sample also yield this CDR3. The chain couples TRBV4-1 to TRBJ2-5; D perhaps matches TRBD2 (5 bases). Germline CDR1 and CDR2: MGHRA and YSYEKL. The ends were cut back, 4 bases at V and 4 bases at J, with 10 bases in the middle. The CDR3 contains 13 residues. DNA for the CDR3: TGCGCCAGCAGCCGACTACTAGGAGAGACCCAGTACTTC. It specifies CASSRLLGETQYF.

V is TRBV5-1 and J is TRBJ1-4, with 11 positions matching TRBD1. Per the germline V gene, CDR1 is SGHRS and CDR2 is YFSETQ. This CDR3 contains 14 residues. V trimming: 7 bases; J trimming: 8 bases; junction bases outside the gene matches: 7. The CDR3 reads CASSPGQGGEKLFF. CDR3 nucleotide sequence: TGCGCCAGCTCACCGGGACAGGGGGGCGAAAAACTGTTTTTT.

This rearrangement joins TRBV10-1 to TRBJ2-5; either TRBD1 or TRBD2 may fit D (5 bases each). V was trimmed by 4 bases and J by 2 bases, leaving 8 bases between them. CDR1 WNHNN and CDR2 SYGVQD come from the germline V gene (reference sequence). The CDR3 length is 13 residues. Here the CDR3 DNA reads TGCGCCAGCAGTGGTGGGGGTCAAGAGACCCAGTACTTC. Amino acid sequence: CASSGGGQETQYF.

V gene TRBV2 combines with J gene TRBJ1-1; no firm D call. Germline assignment: CDR1 SNHLY and CDR2 FYNNEI. Trimming took off 2 bases at V and 4 bases at J, with 8 bases between the two ends. This CDR3 has 13 residues. CDR3 sequence (DNA): TGTGCCAGCAGTGAATGGGTTACCACTGAAGCTTTCTTT. Translated, it gives CASSEWVTTEAFF.

The V and J genes are TRBV30 and TRBJ2-3; 9 nucleotides line up with TRBD2. With V trimmed by 4 bases and J by 0 bases, 8 bases remained unmatched. The CDR3 totals 16 residues. Germline CDR1 is GTSNPN and CDR2 is SVGIG (reference sequence). The CDR3 DNA follows: TGTGCCTGGATTTCAGAGCGGGGGGCTAGCACAGATACGCAGTATTTT. Amino acids: CAWISERGASTDTQYF.

The CDR3 loop reads CASSEGVAAPYEQYF. The CDR3 DNA reads TGTGCCAGCAGTGAAGGGGTAGCGGCCCCTTACGAGCAGTACTTC. The genes are TRBV6-1 and TRBJ2-7, with D possibly matching TRBD2 (6 bases). V shed 1 base and J shed 4 bases, with 14 bases lying between them. CDR3 length: 15 residues. Germline values: CDR1 MNHNS, CDR2 SASEGT.

The chain has TRBV29-1 and TRBJ1-3; D might be TRBD1 (5 bases). Germline V gene data show CDR1 as SQVTM and CDR2 as ANQGSEA. The CDR3 is 12 amino acids. Trimming shortened V by 7 bases and J by 1 base, and 8 bases separated the two germline ends. CDR3 loop: CSGRTSGNTIYF. DNA of the CDR3: TGCAGCGGCCGGACATCTGGAAACACCATATATTTT. Full variable domain (rest looked up from reference TRBV29-1 and TRBJ1-3): SAVISQKPSRDICQRGTSLTIQCQVDSQVTMMFWYRQQPGQSLTLIATANQGSEATYESGFVIDKFPISRPNLTFSTLTVSNMSPEDSSIYLCSGRTSGNTIYFGEGSWLTVV.

Only one count was recorded for this clone. V and J are TRBV7-9 and TRBJ1-1, with unresolved D. Germline V gives CDR1 SEHNR, CDR2 FQNEAQ (reference sequence). The V end lost 11 bases, the J end lost 11 bases, and 18 bases lay between the germline ends. CDR3 size: 11 residues. The CDR3 sequence is CAASRGGWAFF. The CDR3, as DNA: TGTGCCGCGTCCCGGGGTGGGTGGGCTTTCTTT.

V gene TRBV5-1 combines with J gene TRBJ1-1, with a weak D call TRBD1 (5 bases). Germline assignment: CDR1 SGHRS and CDR2 YFSETQ. V dropped 3 bases and J dropped 1 base, with 10 bases sitting between them. The CDR3 spans 14 residues. The CDR3 protein is CASSWGGGNTEAFF. CDR3 in DNA: TGCGCCAGCAGCTGGGGCGGGGGGAACACTGAAGCTTTCTTT.

This chain joins TRBV18 and TRBJ1-2; no definite D call. The CDR3 totals 16 residues. CDR1 KGHSH and CDR2 LQKENI come from the germline V gene. Trimming pared 1 base from V and 6 bases from J, leaving 18 bases between. The CDR3 here is CASSPRADATSNGYTF. CDR3 in DNA: TGTGCCAGCTCACCACGGGCCGATGCCACTTCAAATGGCTACACCTTC.

This chain joins TRBV6-6 and TRBJ2-7; D is perhaps TRBD1 or TRBD2 (7 bases each). Germline assignment: CDR1 MNHNY and CDR2 SVGAGI (reference sequence). This CDR3 comprises 16 residues. The V and J ends lost 6 bases and 2 bases respectively, with 20 bases between them. The CDR3 region has the DNA TGTGCCAGCAGCCCTCTCACGTCAGGGGGGGCCTACGAGCAGTACTTC. Translating it yields CASSPLTSGGAYEQYF.

The genes are TRBV7-2 and TRBJ2-3; D gene ambiguous. With 5 bases removed from V and 1 base from J, the gap between germline ends came to 10 bases. CDR1 and CDR2 (germline): SGHTA, FQGNSA. There are 14 residues in the CDR3. CDR3 region: CASSPRTRTDTQYF. As DNA, the CDR3 is TGTGCCAGCAGCCCCCGGACGCGCACAGATACGCAGTATTTT. The full variable domain, with the rest looked up from reference TRBV7-2 and TRBJ2-3, is GAGVSQSPSNKVTEKGKDVELRCDPISGHTALYWYRQSLGQGLEFLIYFQGNSAPDKSGLPSDRFSAERTGGSVSTLTIQRTQQEDSAVYLCASSPRTRTDTQYFGPGTRLTVL.

The CDR3 DNA reads TGTGCCAGCAGCGCGACAGGGGGCGGAGGCGGGCAGTTCTTC. This translates into CASSATGGGGGQFF. The J gene is TRBJ2-1, the V gene TRBV9, with 10 bases matching TRBD1. This CDR3 region has 14 residues. Trimming removed 3 bases from V and 12 bases from J; junction bases left unmatched: 9. Germline V gene data show CDR1 as SGDLS and CDR2 as YYNGEE.

This chain joins TRBV7-7 and TRBJ2-1; D call uncertain. Germline V gene sequence: CDR1 SSHAT, CDR2 FNYEAQ (reference sequence). V was clipped by 3 bases and J by 10 bases, with 13 bases between them. CDR3 length: 13 amino acids. The CDR3 region is CASSLTPLGEQFF. The CDR3 DNA is TGTGCCAGCAGCTTGACCCCCCTGGGGGAGCAGTTCTTC.

The chain recombines TRBV4-1 with TRBJ1-2; D not resolved. The CDR3 covers 15 residues. Trimming removed 7 bases from V and 4 bases from J, with 19 bases in between. CDR1 MGHRA and CDR2 YSYEKL come from the germline V gene. DNA for the CDR3: TGCGCCAGCAACCCGGAGGAGGTGAAACCCTATGGCTACACCTTC. Translated, it gives CASNPEEVKPYGYTF.

The CDR3 DNA reads as TGTGCCAGCAGCTTAATGGGAGGCGATGAGCAGTTCTTC. Residues: CASSLMGGDEQFF. The chain recombines TRBV7-7 with TRBJ2-1; tentatively, D is TRBD2 (6 bases). The germline CDR1 and CDR2 sequences are SSHAT and FNYEAQ (reference sequence). The CDR3 is made up of 13 amino acids. Trimming took 2 bases from V and 8 from J, leaving 10 bases between them.

The genes are TRBV6-5 and TRBJ1-2, with D possibly TRBD1 on 6 matching bases. The CDR3 contains 15 residues. The germline V gene has CDR1 MNHEY and CDR2 SVGAGI. Trimming left V 5 bases short and J 4 bases short, with 17 bases between. The CDR3, as DNA: TGTGCCAGCAGTGGGGGGGCGAGGGGACGCTATGGCTACACCTTC. Amino acids: CASSGGARGRYGYTF.

V is TRBV5-1 and J is TRBJ1-3; maybe TRBD1 (6 bases). Germline V gene sequence: CDR1 SGHRS, CDR2 YFSETQ. CDR3 length: 16 amino acids. Trimming took off 2 bases at V and 3 bases at J, with 15 bases between the two ends. The chain's CDR3 is CASSFTGARNGNTIYF. Written as DNA, the CDR3 is TGCGCCAGCAGCTTCACGGGGGCCAGAAATGGAAACACCATATATTTT. The full variable domain, with the rest looked up from reference TRBV5-1 and TRBJ1-3, is KAGVTQTPRYLIKTRGQQVTLSCSPISGHRSVSWYQQTPGQGLQFLFEYFSETQRNKGNFPGRFSGRQFSNSRSEMNVSTLELGDSALYLCASSFTGARNGNTIYFGEGSWLTVV.

The CDR3 here is CASSGVRSSYEQYF. CDR3 in DNA: TGCGCCAGCAGCGGAGTCCGGAGCTCCTACGAGCAGTACTTC. V usage is TRBV5-1 and J usage is TRBJ2-7; the D is unclear. This CDR3 is 14 amino acids long. Germline V gene lookup returns CDR1 SGHRS and CDR2 YFSETQ. The V gene lost 4 bases and the J gene lost 0 bases, with 11 bases spanning the gap.

This sequence joins TRBV5-1 and TRBJ2-5; 10 bases agree with TRBD2. Germline values: CDR1 SGHRS, CDR2 YFSETQ. Trimming removed 2 bases from V and 5 bases from J; junction bases left unmatched: 6. The CDR3 runs to 15 residues. The CDR3 protein is CASSFSAGGPETQYF. The CDR3 DNA sequence: TGCGCCAGCAGCTTTTCAGCGGGGGGGCCGGAGACCCAGTACTTC.

The chain couples TRBV10-2 to TRBJ2-5; 7 positions agree with TRBD1. The J call may be incorrect, as the DNA end agrees better with TRBJ2-7. Per the germline V gene, CDR1 is WSHSY and CDR2 is SAAADI. There are 13 residues in the CDR3. CDR3 region: CATTTGPGYEQYF. CDR3 in DNA: TGCGCCACCACGACAGGGCCCGGCTACGAGCAGTACTTC.

This clone has only one observation. The rearrangement joins TRBV5-1 to TRBJ1-6; 7 bases map to TRBD1. CDR3 length: 13 residues. Germline values: CDR1 SGHRS, CDR2 YFSETQ. V lost 9 bases and J lost 10; bases outside the gene matches: 10. CDR3 bases: TGCGCCACAGGGGGGACAGTCGGATCACCCCTCCACTTT. Translating gives CATGGTVGSPLHF.

In DNA form, the CDR3 reads TGTGCCAGCAGTGACTTGACAGGGCGGAGGCAGCCCCAGCATTTT. This gives the protein CASSDLTGRRQPQHF. This chain connects TRBV6-4 to TRBJ1-5; 7 bases match TRBD1. Germline CDR1 MRHNA, CDR2 SNTAGT. The CDR3 has 15 amino acids. Trimming cost V 1 base and J 7 bases; bases outside gene matches: 7.

The CDR3, as DNA: TGTGCCAGCAGCGTAGCTGACGACTATGGCTACACCTTC. This translates into CASSVADDYGYTF. The chain couples TRBV9 to TRBJ1-2; D not certain. The CDR3 length is 13 residues. Per germline, CDR1 SGDLS and CDR2 YYNGEE. Trimming took 0 bases from V and 3 from J, leaving 6 bases between them.

The rearrangement joins TRBV7-8 to TRBJ1-1; D is uncertain. Germline V gene data show CDR1 as SGHVS and CDR2 as FQNEAQ. Trimming removed 4 bases from V and 7 bases from J, with 13 bases in between. CDR3 length: 13 amino acids. CDR3 sequence: CASSSGPRLEAFF. The CDR3 coding sequence is TGTGCCAGCAGCTCCGGGCCTCGCCTTGAAGCTTTCTTT.